A selection of T cell receptor beta chains follows, all from one sample in a study of blood T cell repertoires in COVID-19. Produced via immunoSEQ multiplex PCR; TCRdb's table is partial and in-frame only. The sample lists around 130,000 clones, around 83% occurring once. Specimen: peripheral blood. The origin of the receptors is a human donor in a cohort sampled during active COVID-19. Each CDR3 is given with its conserved first and last residue. A D gene is named only where the DNA matches it firmly. Clone size is shown for a subset of rows, as once, few, many or a class of expanded clone.

NA	TRBV19	TRBJ2-6	TRBD1	CASAAGTGGSGANVLTF	TGTGCCAGTGCTGCTGGGACAGGGGGCTCTGGGGCCAACGTCCTGACTTTC
NA	TRBV27	TRBJ2-6	NA	CASRDTGFGANVLTF	TGTGCCAGCAGAGATACAGGGTTCGGGGCCAACGTCCTGACTTTC
NA	TRBV6-4	TRBJ1-1	NA	CASSESPDSTEAFF	TGTGCCAGCAGTGAATCTCCCGACAGCACTGAAGCTTTCTTT
NA	TRBV6-6	TRBJ2-5	NA	CASSSIPPTGPLTQYF	TGTGCCAGCAGTTCCATCCCCCCTACAGGCCCACTGACCCAGTACTTC
NA	TRBV5-8	TRBJ2-1	NA	CASRRTGLPNEQFF	TGTGCCAGCAGACGCACGGGACTCCCGAATGAGCAGTTCTTC
NA	TRBV15	TRBJ1-4	TRBD1	CATSRGDAGGTNEKLFF	TGTGCCACCAGCAGGGGGGATGCAGGGGGAACTAATGAAAAACTGTTTTTT
once	TRBV12-3/TRBV12-4	TRBJ1-1	NA	CASSASPTKTAFF	TGTGCCAGCAGTGCCTCCCCTACCAAAACAGCTTTCTTT
NA	TRBV14	TRBJ2-7	TRBD1	CASSQSRTGDEQYF	TGTGCCAGCAGCCAATCCCGGACAGGGGACGAGCAGTACTTC
few	TRBV9	TRBJ1-3	NA	CASSVGQLTSGNTIYF	TGTGCCAGCAGCGTAGGACAGCTTACCTCTGGAAACACCATATATTTT
NA	TRBV2	TRBJ1-4	NA	CASILNSWGEEKLFF	TGTGCCAGCATATTAAATTCGTGGGGCGAGGAAAAACTGTTTTTT
NA	TRBV11-2	TRBJ2-1	NA	CASSLGQVSYNEQFF	TGTGCCAGCAGCTTAGGACAGGTGTCCTACAATGAGCAGTTCTTC
NA	TRBV12-3/TRBV12-4	TRBJ1-3	NA	CASSYTSGTIYF	TGTGCCAGCAGCTATACGTCCGGCACCATATATTTT
NA	TRBV9	TRBJ2-1	TRBD2	CASSPGLAGGVNEQFF	TGTGCCAGCAGCCCGGGACTAGCGGGGGGCGTGAATGAGCAGTTCTTC
many	TRBV16	TRBJ2-7	NA	CASSQGPDHDYEQYF	TGTGCCAGCAGCCAAGGGCCCGACCATGACTACGAGCAGTACTTC
once	TRBV11-2	TRBJ2-6	NA	CASSTMRAGANVLTF	TGTGCCAGCAGCACGATGAGAGCTGGGGCCAACGTCCTGACTTTC
once	TRBV15	TRBJ1-2	NA	CATSSLRGNYGYTF	TGTGCCACCAGTTCCCTCAGGGGTAACTATGGCTACACCTTC
NA	TRBV11-1	TRBJ2-1	TRBD2	CASSLAGGLHNEQFF	TGTGCCAGCAGTCTAGCGGGGGGGCTCCACAATGAGCAGTTCTTC
NA	TRBV5-1	TRBJ2-1	NA	CASSFGQNNEQFF	TGCGCCAGCAGCTTTGGACAGAATAATGAGCAGTTCTTC
NA	TRBV11-2	TRBJ2-5	TRBD2	CASSPQRGREETQYF	TGTGCCAGCAGCCCCCAGCGGGGGCGGGAGGAGACCCAGTACTTC
NA	TRBV24-1	TRBJ2-1	TRBD2	CATSDPGLAGGSSYNEQFF	TGTGCCACCAGTGACCCGGGACTAGCGGGAGGGAGCTCCTACAATGAGCAGTTCTTC
few	TRBV5-1	TRBJ1-5	TRBD1	CASSRTGRDQPQHF	TGCGCCAGCAGCCGGACAGGGCGCGATCAGCCCCAGCATTTT
NA	TRBV7-3	TRBJ2-1	TRBD2	CASSPQAGPGDEQFF	TGTGCCAGCAGCCCCCAAGCGGGGCCTGGGGATGAGCAGTTCTTC
once	TRBV18	TRBJ1-1	TRBD1	CASSLGTGNMNTEAFF	TGTGCCAGCTCGCTAGGGACAGGCAACATGAACACTGAAGCTTTCTTT
NA	TRBV10-3	TRBJ2-1	TRBD2	CAISASGGSYEQFF	TGTGCCATCAGTGCTAGCGGGGGGTCGTATGAGCAGTTCTTC
NA	TRBV4-3	TRBJ2-1	TRBD2	CASSQGAGGPDEQFF	TGCGCCAGCAGCCAAGGAGCGGGAGGGCCGGATGAGCAGTTCTTC
NA	TRBV21-1	TRBJ1-2	NA	CASSKIYTGQPRGGYTF	TGTGCCAGCAGCAAAATTTATACCGGACAGCCCAGGGGTGGCTACACCTTC
NA	TRBV11-3	TRBJ2-1	NA	CASSETNEQFF	TGTGCCAGCAGCGAGACAAATGAGCAGTTCTTC
few	TRBV4-1	TRBJ2-5	NA	CASSLYRDSQETQYF	TGCGCCAGCAGTCTTTACCGGGACTCTCAGGAGACCCAGTACTTC
NA	TRBV6-5	TRBJ1-5	NA	CASGDGNQPQHF	TGTGCCAGCGGAGATGGCAATCAGCCCCAGCATTTT
NA	TRBV30	TRBJ2-5	NA	CAWSVQGGAIETQYF	TGTGCCTGGAGTGTACAGGGGGGGGCCATCGAGACCCAGTACTTC
once	TRBV5-1	TRBJ2-1	NA	CASSPGGTAHNEQFF	TGCGCCAGCAGCCCGGGGGGGACAGCCCACAATGAGCAGTTCTTC
few	TRBV5-4	TRBJ2-5	NA	CASSPRGGLQETQYF	TGTGCCAGCAGCCCGAGGGGGGGGCTCCAAGAGACCCAGTACTTC
NA	TRBV19	TRBJ2-2	NA	CASSIEGAGELFF	TGTGCCAGTAGTATTGAGGGGGCCGGGGAGCTGTTTTTT
NA	TRBV30	TRBJ1-2	NA	CAWLARGYGYTF	TGTGCCTGGTTAGCCCGCGGCTATGGCTACACCTTC
NA	TRBV5-8	TRBJ2-1	NA	CASSPAGPYNEQFF	TGTGCCAGCAGCCCCGCGGGGCCTTACAATGAGCAGTTCTTC
NA	TRBV6-5	TRBJ1-6	TRBD1	CASRGQSSYNSPLHF	TGTGCCAGCAGGGGACAGAGCTCCTATAATTCACCCCTCCACTTT
NA	TRBV9	TRBJ1-2	TRBD1	CASSAYSGQGISYGYTF	TGTGCCAGCAGCGCGTACTCGGGACAGGGGATTTCCTATGGCTACACCTTC
NA	TRBV4-3	TRBJ2-7	TRBD1	CASSLRHRGNYEQYF	TGCGCCAGCAGCCTAAGGCACAGGGGGAACTACGAGCAGTACTTC
NA	TRBV10-3	TRBJ1-2	NA	CAISDPGGGNYGYTF	TGTGCCATCAGTGACCCGGGGGGCGGTAACTATGGCTACACCTTC
NA	TRBV5-6	TRBJ1-2	NA	CASSLSYGQLNPNYGYTF	TGTGCCAGCAGCTTGTCGTATGGACAGCTCAACCCTAACTATGGCTACACCTTC
NA	TRBV20-1	TRBJ2-5	NA	CSASRSRERETQYF	TGCAGTGCTAGTAGGAGTCGGGAGAGGGAGACCCAGTACTTC
few	TRBV7-2	TRBJ2-1	NA	CASSFDDSPYNEQFF	TGTGCCAGCAGCTTTGACGACAGTCCCTACAATGAGCAGTTCTTC
NA	TRBV6-5	TRBJ2-7	TRBD1	CASRAPGQGYEQYF	TGTGCCAGCAGGGCCCCGGGACAGGGCTACGAGCAGTACTTC
NA	TRBV6-6	TRBJ1-1	NA	CASSPLAEAFF	TGTGCCAGCAGCCCCCTGGCAGAAGCTTTCTTT
NA	TRBV5-5	TRBJ2-1	NA	CASSLANIAFDEQFF	TGTGCCAGCAGCTTGGCAAATATAGCGTTCGATGAGCAGTTCTTC
NA	TRBV7-8	TRBJ1-4	NA	CASSSLGGREPWEKLFF	TGTGCCAGCAGCTCGCTCGGGGGGCGGGAACCGTGGGAAAAACTGTTTTTT
NA	TRBV5-4	TRBJ1-1	NA	CASSLDGKTEAFF	TGTGCCAGCAGCTTGGACGGGAAGACTGAAGCTTTCTTT
NA	TRBV5-1	TRBJ2-5	NA	CASSLAGRDQETQYF	TGCGCCAGCAGCTTGGCCGGGCGGGACCAAGAGACCCAGTACTTC
NA	TRBV29-1	TRBJ2-1	TRBD2	CSAPGLAGYNEQFF	TGCAGCGCGCCGGGACTAGCGGGGTACAATGAGCAGTTCTTC
NA	TRBV5-4	TRBJ1-5	TRBD1	CASSLGQGINQPQHF	TGTGCCAGCAGCTTGGGACAGGGGATCAATCAGCCCCAGCATTTT
NA	TRBV7-6	TRBJ1-6	TRBD1	CASSLVEGAGSPLHF	TGTGCCAGCAGCTTAGTGGAGGGGGCAGGTTCACCCCTCCACTTT
NA	TRBV2	TRBJ2-2	TRBD2	CASTGLAGLGELFF	TGTGCCAGCACGGGACTAGCGGGACTCGGGGAGCTGTTTTTT
NA	TRBV9	TRBJ2-3	TRBD2	CASSVAITSGGVTDTQYF	TGTGCCAGCAGCGTAGCTATCACTAGCGGGGGGGTAACAGATACGCAGTATTTT
many	TRBV29-1	TRBJ2-3	NA	CSVEYRGTDTQYF	TGCAGCGTTGAATATCGGGGCACAGATACGCAGTATTTT
NA	TRBV19	TRBJ2-1	TRBD2	CASSMGLADLLFSYNEQFF	TGTGCCAGTAGTATGGGTCTAGCGGACCTGTTATTCTCCTACAATGAGCAGTTCTTC
NA	TRBV18	TRBJ1-1	NA	CASSPPAGSGAFF	TGTGCCAGCTCACCACCGGCAGGGTCCGGAGCTTTCTTT
NA	TRBV5-1	TRBJ1-1	NA	CASSSKTGKAYTEAFF	TGCGCCAGCAGCTCCAAGACAGGAAAGGCCTACACTGAAGCTTTCTTT
NA	TRBV27	TRBJ1-4	TRBD1	CASSIVGGGEKLFF	TGTGCCAGCAGTATTGTAGGGGGCGGTGAAAAACTGTTTTTT
NA	TRBV7-9	TRBJ1-4	NA	CASSPRSTNEKLFF	TGTGCCAGCAGCCCGCGCTCAACTAATGAAAAACTGTTTTTT
many	TRBV14	TRBJ1-2	NA	CASSLLEQGNYGYTF	TGTGCCAGCAGCCTACTCGAACAGGGAAACTATGGCTACACCTTC